The text below deals with one TCR beta chain. Source study methods: Amplification from reference gene primers served as the basis for estimated nucleated cell counts. Produced via immunoSEQ multiplex PCR; TCRdb's table is partial and in-frame only. That table gives V, J and clone size, and the DNA gave D and trimming. The sample includes about 240,000 clones, about 90% of them seen just once. This sample was included in a study of blood T cell repertoires in COVID-19. Across the study: Researchers got acute and convalescent COVID-19 samples from the United States, Italy and Spain. T cells, B-cell-depleted T cells, or PBMCs provided the cDNA or gDNA that served as material.

Germline lookup yields CDR1 SNHLY and CDR2 FYNNEI. There are 19 residues in the CDR3. Trimming shortened V by 2 bases and J by 4 bases, and 27 bases separated the two germline ends. The rearrangement uses TRBV2 and TRBJ2-7, with D maybe TRBD2 (5 bases). The sample taken for sequencing was PBMCs or T cells enriched from blood (not recorded which). The clonotype originates from a woman aged 35 to 49 with acute COVID-19. Here the CDR3 DNA reads TGTGCCAGCAGTGAAAGAGGAAGCGGCAGTCCTATAGCCCATTACGAGCAGTACTTC. It specifies CASSERGSGSPIAHYEQYF.